This T cell receptor (beta chain) originates from a study of shared clonotypes between healthy human individuals. Comment on this clone: This likely stems from a read error, as it lies one base from a far larger clone. This specimen includes other DNA sequences encoding the same CDR3.

Per the original data handling: Without quality scores, immunoSEQ junctional reads could not be filtered like full-length reads. Method: immunoSEQ multiplex PCR; TCRdb's copy keeps in-frame clones and lacks some. V and J calls and clone size are as listed in that table; D and trimming were resolved from the DNA. The sample includes about 1 million clones, more than 65% of them seen just once. CDR1 is MNHNS, CDR2 SASEGT, per germline. This CDR3 region has 14 residues. J gave up 7 bases and V 9 bases, and 11 bases lay outside the gene matches. The sequenced sample was memory CD4+ T cells sorted from blood. Subset: CD45RA-negative fraction. V is TRBV6-1 and J is TRBJ2-1; 8 bases align to TRBD2. The receptor was derived from a man aged 18 to 30 in good health. The CDR3 region has the DNA TGTGCCAGTCGCCGGGGTAGCGGGGTAAATGAGCAGTTCTTC. This gives the protein CASRRGSGVNEQFF.